This TCR beta chain was recorded in a study of T cell changes during pregnancy in multiple sclerosis (dated by TCRdb to the late 2010s). As for the study more broadly: Changes in the T cell repertoire over the course of pregnancy were examined in this study in women with multiple sclerosis.

As regards this clone: It lacks a known antigen. No quality values exist for individual bases; no much larger clone is one base distant.

Library method: the immunoSEQ multiplex PCR assay. As stored in TCRdb, this immuneACCESS dataset retains in-frame rearrangements with V and J assigned. A fraction of the clones does not appear; measured against another copy, unresolved V genes explain less than half of the discrepancy, and the remainder lacks a known reason. The sample records about 34,000 clones, around 90% of which are singletons. The ten largest account for roughly 3.5% of the sample. The germline V gene provides CDR1 SGHVS and CDR2 FNYEAQ. The cysteine opens and the phenylalanine closes a CDR3 of 15 amino acids. Only the CDR3 DNA stays, 45 bases, in frame from base 1. V trim: 5 bases; J trim: 6 bases; unmatched bases: 9.

The sequencing used CD8+ T cells from peripheral blood mononuclear cells, collected in the third trimester of pregnancy. The rearranged chain carries TRBV7-6 and TRBJ2-7, with 11 central nucleotides matching TRBD1. This clonotype originated in a female donor with multiple sclerosis, enrolled in a pregnancy study. The sequenced DNA is TGTGCCAGCAGCCATGGCGGGACAGGGGGGTCCGAGCAGTACTTC. Protein translation: CASSHGGTGGSEQYF.